Listed below are T cell receptor beta chains from one sample, sequenced in a study of T cell repertoires in cytomegalovirus infection. TCRdb reprocessed the reads with MiXCR, giving one entry per CDR3 protein. The data show approximately 590,000 distinct CDR3 sequences, approximately 40% seen once. For these TCRs, the target antigens are not known. This specimen was cultured PBMCs, taken from culture after CMV antigen stimulation. Every receptor here comes from a human donor in good health (CMV status not recorded). Some clones in this sample may be carry-over from other donors' samples. Each CDR3 is given with its conserved first and last residue. The D gene is left open where the match is weak. Part of the rows lack a size; the others show once, few, many or a class for expanded clones.

clone_size	d_call	v_call	j_call	cdr3_nt	cdr3_aa
.	.	TRBV4-1	TRBJ2-3	TGCGCCAGCAGCCAAGTTGCAATCGCCACAGATACGCAGTATTTT	CASSQVAIATDTQYF
.	TRBD2	TRBV24-1	TRBJ2-3	TGTGCCACCAGGGGACTAGCAGATACGCAGTATTTT	CATRGLADTQYF
few	.	TRBV10-2	TRBJ2-1	TGCGCCAGCAGTAGGGCGGGCCTGTTCAATGAGCAGTTCTTC	CASSRAGLFNEQFF
.	.	TRBV18	TRBJ2-4	TGTGCCAGCTCACCGATGGTTGTAGTGCAAAACATTCAGTACTTC	CASSPMVVVQNIQYF
.	.	TRBV13	TRBJ1-6	TGTGCCAGCAGCTTAGGGCAGGGTAGATATTCACCCCTCCACTTT	CASSLGQGRYSPLHF
many	.	TRBV7-2	TRBJ2-7	TGTGCCAGCAGCTTAGCGGAGTTTAGCGACGAGCAGTACTTC	CASSLAEFSDEQYF
once	.	TRBV7-9	TRBJ1-1	TGTGCCAGCAGCTCTCTGTACAGGGCCGCTGAAGCTTTCTTT	CASSSLYRAAEAFF
once	TRBD2	TRBV6-2/TRBV6-3	TRBJ2-2	TGTGCCAGCAGTTACGGTCTAGCGGGTTCGAACACCGGGGAGCTGTTTTTT	CASSYGLAGSNTGELFF
.	.	TRBV27	TRBJ1-1	TGTGCCAGCAGTTTGGCCAGGGCGGGTGAAGCTTTCTTT	CASSLARAGEAFF
.	.	TRBV7-2	TRBJ1-2	TGTGCCAGCAGCTTACCCTACAGGCTCGGCTATGGCTACACCTTC	CASSLPYRLGYGYTF
.	TRBD1	TRBV7-2	TRBJ1-2	TGTGCCAGCAGTCCCCCGGACAGGGTAGATGGCTACACCTTC	CASSPPDRVDGYTF
few	.	TRBV30	TRBJ1-5	TGTGCCTGGAGTGTAAGGGGTTATCAGCCCCAGCATTTT	CAWSVRGYQPQHF
few	.	TRBV6-6	TRBJ2-7	TGTGCCAGCAAGACGCAGGGGAGCTCCTACGAGCAGTACTTC	CASKTQGSSYEQYF
.	.	TRBV7-8	TRBJ2-7	TGTGCCAGCAGCTTTACAGGGTCGAACGAGCAGTACTTC	CASSFTGSNEQYF
once	.	TRBV28	TRBJ1-2	TGTGCCAGCAGCTGGACGCGCTCCGAGGGGAGCTATGGCTACACCTTC	CASSWTRSEGSYGYTF
.	TRBD1	TRBV6-2/TRBV6-3	TRBJ2-4	TGTGCCAGCAGTTACGGGACAGGGCTAAACATTCAGTACTTC	CASSYGTGLNIQYF
many	TRBD1	TRBV7-2	TRBJ1-1	TGTGCCAGCAGCTTAGCGACAGGGACTGAAGCTTTCTTT	CASSLATGTEAFF
.	.	TRBV6-5	TRBJ1-5	TGTGCCAGCAGTTACTCGCCGGTGGGACGAAAGCATTTT	CASSYSPVGRKHF
few	.	TRBV7-8	TRBJ2-6	TGTGCCAGCAGCCTCGGGATCCTAAACTCTGGGGCCAACGTCCTGACTTTC	CASSLGILNSGANVLTF
.	.	TRBV4-3	TRBJ2-1	TGCGCCAGCAGCCAAGTCGGGAGCGGAAATGAGCAGTTCTTC	CASSQVGSGNEQFF
.	.	TRBV7-6	TRBJ1-1	TGTGCCAGCGTTCAGGACCGGAACACTGAAGCTTTCTTT	CASVQDRNTEAFF
few	.	TRBV7-2	TRBJ2-2	TGTGCCAGCAGCTTAGAGGGACCAAACACCGGGGAGCTGTTTTTT	CASSLEGPNTGELFF
.	TRBD1	TRBV11-2	TRBJ2-5	TGTGCCAGCAGCTTCAACAGGGGCAAAGAGACCCAGTACTTC	CASSFNRGKETQYF
.	TRBD1	TRBV20-1	TRBJ2-7	TGCAGTGCTAGAGATAACAGGGGCCCCTACGAGCAGTACTTC	CSARDNRGPYEQYF
.	TRBD2	TRBV20-1	TRBJ2-1	TGCAGTGCTAGAGATCCCACGGGGACTAGATACAATGAGCAGTTCTTC	CSARDPTGTRYNEQFF
.	TRBD1	TRBV20-1	TRBJ1-2	TGCAGTGCTAGACCGACAGGGGTGGACTATGGCTACACCTTC	CSARPTGVDYGYTF
.	.	TRBV2	TRBJ2-5	TGTGCCAGCAGTTGGACGGTAGAAGAGACCCAGTACTTC	CASSWTVEETQYF
many	TRBD1	TRBV7-8	TRBJ2-7	TGTGCCAGCAGCCCTTCACCGGGACAGGGACCGTACGAGCAGTACTTC	CASSPSPGQGPYEQYF
few	.	TRBV7-2	TRBJ2-3	TGTGCCAGCAGCTTATCTTTAGCGCAACGACTAGATACGCAGTATTTT	CASSLSLAQRLDTQYF
.	.	TRBV20-1	TRBJ1-6	TGCAGTGCTAGAATAACGTTCAATAATTCACCCCTCCACTTT	CSARITFNNSPLHF
.	.	TRBV20-1	TRBJ1-6	TGCAGTGCTACCACGGACAGCAATTCACCCCTCCACTTT	CSATTDSNSPLHF
.	TRBD1	TRBV7-9	TRBJ1-4	TGTGCCAGCAGCTTAGCCGCAGGACAGGCGGAAAAACTGTTTTTT	CASSLAAGQAEKLFF
.	.	TRBV19	TRBJ2-2	TGTGCCAGTAGGGCGGCAGGTCTGCACACCGGGGAGCTGTTTTTT	CASRAAGLHTGELFF
.	.	TRBV7-8	TRBJ1-2	TGTGCCAGCAGCTTAGTGGGGGAAATGGTAACTGCAGACACCTTC	CASSLVGEMVTADTF
.	.	TRBV7-4	TRBJ2-4	TGTGCCAGCAGCGCCCAGAGAGCCAAAAACATTCAGTACTTC	CASSAQRAKNIQYF
.	TRBD1	TRBV19	TRBJ1-1	TGTGCCAGTAGTATACCCGGACAGGGAAACACTGAAGCTTTCTTT	CASSIPGQGNTEAFF
.	TRBD1	TRBV7-2	TRBJ2-2	TGTGCCAGCAGCTTGAAGACAGGGGGCCCCGGGGAGCTGTTTTTT	CASSLKTGGPGELFF
.	.	TRBV5-3	TRBJ2-4	TGTGCCAGCAGCAAAGGACAGTTGGAAAACATTCAGTACTTC	CASSKGQLENIQYF
.	.	TRBV6-6	TRBJ1-4	TGTGCCAGCAGGCCAACGGGGCAGTCTAATGAAAAACTGTTTTTT	CASRPTGQSNEKLFF
few	.	TRBV7-2	TRBJ2-7	TGTGCCAGCACCAGCTTGTCCCTGAGTGACGAGCAGTACTTC	CASTSLSLSDEQYF
few	TRBD1	TRBV20-1	TRBJ1-2	TGCAGTGCTAGAGATCTGGGGCAGGGGGTCCTTGGCTACACCTTC	CSARDLGQGVLGYTF
few	.	TRBV11-1	TRBJ2-1	TGTGCCAGCTCCCCACCGACGCAGGGCAATGAGCAGTTCTTC	CASSPPTQGNEQFF
.	.	TRBV6-6	TRBJ1-5	TGTGCCAGCAGTTACCTCGGGAGGGTTGATAGCAATCAGCCCCAGCATTTT	CASSYLGRVDSNQPQHF